This TCR beta chain appears in the sequencing data of a study of PD-L1 blockade in urothelial cancer. Study-level background: At 3 weeks after treatment start (second dose) and again at 6 weeks, blood was analyzed.

Time point meaning: peripheral blood 6 weeks after treatment start. As regards this clone: Its target is unknown.

General study points: Below-median pretreatment blood TCR clonality was associated with improved progression-free and overall survival.

This CDR3 spans 15 amino acids. The V gene's germline CDR1 is PRHDT and CDR2 FYEKMQ (reference sequence). V lost 5 bases, J lost 1 base, and 4 bases stayed unmatched. Each PCR reaction had synthetic TCR analog templates spiked into it. Assay used: immunoSEQ multiplex PCR; TCRdb lists only in-frame clones, some missing. Among 120,000 or so clones, roughly 88% were seen once, and the ten largest hold about 2.4%. Sample: PBMCs, taken around atezolizumab (anti-PD-L1) treatment. The chain carries TRBV13 and TRBJ2-7; 11 nucleotides match TRBD1. This TCR derives from a man over 45 with urothelial cancer. CDR3 sequence (DNA): TGTGCCAGCAGCCTAAGGGACAGGGGGTCCTACGAGCAGTACTTC. Translating it yields CASSLRDRGSYEQYF.